The clone carrying this T cell receptor beta chain is termed medium-sized (0.01 to 0.1%). Its antigen is still unknown. The V gene's germline CDR1 is MNHNS and CDR2 SASEGT. This CDR3 comprises 17 residues. The V and J ends lost 0 bases and 2 bases respectively, with 14 bases between them. The sample comes from a study of metastatic and nonmetastatic thyroid tumors. About the research overall: Repertoires from malignant and benign thyroid patients were compared across blood and tumor or nodule tissue. Study results and limitations: Significantly higher TCR beta diversity was reportedly seen in malignant thyroid tumors than benign nodules, in blood and tumor.

TCRdb re-called the PCR reads with MiXCR. The repertoire includes approximately 10,000 clones, approximately 14% of them detected once, and 4.5% to 6% sits in the top ten. The entire patient cohort was treatment-naive prior to thyroid surgery. The sequence was obtained from a female donor with papillary thyroid cancer or a benign thyroid nodule (not recorded which). Some clones in this sample may be carry-over from other donors' samples. The chain is built from TRBV6-1 and TRBJ1-3; TRBD1 might be the D (5 bases). The sequenced sample consisted of blood. CDR3 sequence: CASSEAFGATPGNTIYF. For the CDR3, the DNA is TGTGCCAGCAGTGAAGCGTTCGGGGCCACCCCTGGAAACACCATATATTTT.